The 26 T cell receptor beta chains listed next were all sequenced from one sample in a study of molecular identifiers for immune sequencing clone quantification. Using its own MiXCR run on the PCR reads, TCRdb lists one record per CDR3 protein. The table lists roughly 100,000 distinct CDR3 sequences, 30% to 35% of them singletons. The sample was naive CD8+ T cells from blood, with Jurkat cell RNA spiked in. The subset denotes: FACS-sorted CD8+CD4-CCR7+CD45RA+ naive T cells. These receptors were obtained from a human donor in good health. Some libraries in this study had Jurkat cell RNA spiked in.

To note about this clonotype: A junction boundary mismatches the germline segment, possibly from a read error. The rearrangement joins TRBV27 to TRBJ2-5; D is unclear. Germline values: CDR1 MNHEY, CDR2 SMNVEV (reference sequence). The CDR3 spans 13 residues. This CDR3 reads CASSRWEQETQNF. Written as DNA, the CDR3 is TGTGCCAGCAGTCGTTGGGAACAAGAGACCCAGAACTTC.

As for this clonotype: At one of its ends the junction is not consistent with the germline gene, which may arise from a read error. The chain joins TRBV7-8 to TRBJ2-1; 10 bases match TRBD2. Germline loops: CDR1 SGHVS, CDR2 FQNEAQ. The CDR3 consists of 15 residues. The CDR3 region is CASCFLAGGYNEQFF. CDR3 nucleotide sequence: TGTGCCAGCTGCTTTTTAGCGGGGGGTTACAATGAGCAGTTCTTC.

This clonotype was recorded at least ten times. The V gene is TRBV28, the J gene TRBJ2-7; D may correspond to TRBD1 or TRBD2 (5 bases each). The germline gives CDR1 MDHEN, CDR2 SYDVKM. The CDR3 contains 15 residues. The germline V and J ends were trimmed by 6 bases and 0 bases, with 15 bases remaining between them. CDR3 DNA: TGTGCCAGCAGCCCTGGGGGTACCTACTCCTACGAGCAGTACTTC. This codes for CASSPGGTYSYEQYF.

In its sample, this clonotype was seen a few times. This chain links TRBV14 with TRBJ2-5; D remains unclear. Germline V gene lookup returns CDR1 SGHDN and CDR2 FVKESK. V was clipped by 2 bases and J by 2 bases, with 15 bases between them. CDR3 length: 16 residues. CDR3 amino acids: CASSQRRRRIQETQYF. The CDR3 coding sequence is TGTGCCAGCAGCCAAAGAAGACGGCGGATTCAAGAGACCCAGTACTTC.

Remarks on this clonotype: The CDR3 does not close with the conserved phenylalanine or tryptophan, likely indicating a read error. The chain uses TRBV7-9 and TRBJ1-1; a weak D match, TRBD1 (5 bases). The CDR3 runs to 14 residues. Germline loops: CDR1 SEHNR, CDR2 FQNEAQ (reference sequence). In DNA form, the CDR3 reads TGCGCCAGCAGCTTTTGGGGGGAGAGGACTGAAGCTTTCTAT. This sequence encodes CASSFWGERTEAFY.

Concerning this clonotype: The final CDR3 position lacks the conserved phenylalanine or tryptophan, pointing to a likely read error. CDR3 DNA: TGTGCCAGCAGCTCACCGGGACTAGCGGGAGATACGCAGTATTCT. Translating gives CASSSPGLAGDTQYS. The J gene is TRBJ2-3, the V gene TRBV7-9, with 12 bases fitting TRBD2. The CDR3 totals 15 residues. V was clipped by 4 bases and J by 5 bases; unmatched bases: 4. Germline CDR1 and CDR2: SEHNR and FQNEAQ (reference sequence).

Points on this clonotype: Given a much more abundant clone one base away, this may be a read error. The CDR3 protein is CASSVGHGPNTGELFF. The CDR3 DNA reads as TGTGCCAGCAGCGTAGGTCACGGTCCGAACACCGGGGAGCTGTTTTTT. V gene TRBV9 combines with J gene TRBJ2-2; the D is unclear. The CDR3 is made up of 16 amino acids. V lost 0 bases, J lost 0 bases, and 9 bases lay in between. Germline V gene lookup returns CDR1 SGDLS and CDR2 YYNGEE. The variable domain in full, completed from reference TRBV9 and TRBJ2-2, reads DSGVTQTPKHLITATGQRVTLRCSPRSGDLSVYWYQQSLDQGLQFLIQYYNGEERAKGNILERFSAQQFPDLHSELNLSSLELGDSALYFCASSVGHGPNTGELFFGEGSRLTVL.

For this clonotype: One junction end does not reproduce the germline sequence, and a read error may be involved. The chain couples TRBV4-1 to TRBJ2-3; 10 positions agree with TRBD2. Germline CDR1 reads MGHRA; CDR2 reads YSYEKL. The CDR3 has 15 residues. The chain's CDR3 is CASSHQREGEDTQNF. For the CDR3, the DNA is TGCGCCAGCAGCCACCAGCGGGAGGGGGAAGATACGCAGAATTTT.

This chain uses TRBV6-2 or TRBV6-3 with TRBJ2-3; TRBD2 matches at 8 bases. The CDR3 runs 16 residues. CDR1 MNHEY and CDR2 SVGEGT come from the germline V gene. The V and J ends lost 5 bases and 4 bases, in that order; junction bases with no gene match: 11. CDR3 DNA: TGTGCCAGCAGTCCAGAAGGATTAGCGGGACCAGATACGCAGTATTTT. Translated, it gives CASSPEGLAGPDTQYF.

About this clonotype itself: The junction departs from germline at one end; a sequencing error may be responsible. The V and J genes are TRBV6-1 and TRBJ2-7; the match to TRBD2 covers 10 bases. Germline V gene lookup returns CDR1 MNHNS and CDR2 SASEGT. The CDR3 totals 14 residues. CDR3 in amino acids: CASTEAGGPYEQYF. The CDR3 DNA is TGTGCCAGCACTGAAGCGGGAGGGCCCTACGAGCAGTACTTC.

A remark on this clonotype: With a much larger clone just one base away, this may be a read error. The gene calls are TRBV6-5 and TRBJ2-5; possibly TRBD1 for D (5 bases). V was cut by 10 bases and J by 6 bases, with 15 bases left in between. The length of the CDR3 is 12 residues. The V gene's germline CDR1 is MNHEY and CDR2 SVGAGI. This CDR3 is CATKAGFKTQYF. CDR3 coding DNA: TGTGCCACCAAGGCAGGGTTTAAGACCCAGTACTTC.

This clonotype was seen ten or more times. The chain joins TRBV20-1 to TRBJ1-1; 9 positions agree with TRBD1. Trimming took 6 bases from V and 4 from J; bases not matched to a gene: 9. The CDR3 totals 14 residues. Germline V gene data show CDR1 as DFQATT and CDR2 as SNEGSKA (reference sequence). CDR3 amino acids: CSADGQGIGTEAFF. CDR3 coding DNA: TGCAGTGCCGATGGACAGGGGATCGGCACTGAAGCTTTCTTT.

There are a few counts of this clonotype. The V and J genes are TRBV11-1 and TRBJ2-7; 7 positions match TRBD1. The CDR3 is made up of 14 amino acids. Germline trimming cut 0 bases from V and 5 bases from J; bases unmatched to any gene: 4. The germline V gene encodes CDR1 SGHAT and CDR2 FQDESV (reference sequence). CDR3 nucleotide sequence: TGTGCCAGCAGCTTAGCGACAGGGATGAACGAGCAGTACTTC. It yields the protein CASSLATGMNEQYF. Complete variable domain (other parts from reference TRBV11-1 and TRBJ2-7): EAEVAQSPRYKITEKSQAVAFWCDPISGHATLYWYRQILGQGPELLVQFQDESVVDDSQLPKDRFSAERLKGVDSTLKIQPAELGDSAMYLCASSLATGMNEQYFGPGTRLTVT.

Comments on this clonotype: A read error may account for a junction end that differs from germline. J is TRBJ2-5 and V is TRBV24-1; D not resolved. CDR1 and CDR2 from the germline V gene are KGHDR and SFDVKD. CDR3 length equals 14 residues. Here the CDR3 DNA reads TGTGCCACCAGTGATTTTCGGAGCCAAGGGACCCAGTACTTC. It specifies CATSDFRSQGTQYF.

This clonotype was counted between two and nine times. This chain connects TRBV12-3 or TRBV12-4 to TRBJ2-3; D is perhaps TRBD1 or TRBD2 (5 bases each). CDR3 size: 10 residues. V was cut by 9 bases and J by 8 bases, with 9 bases left in between. Written as DNA, the CDR3 is TGTGCCAGTGGGGGTTTTACGCAGTATTTT. Its translation is CASGGFTQYF.

The table lists this clonotype with a few counts. The chain is built from TRBV13 and TRBJ2-5; 8 bases align to TRBD1. The germline V gene encodes CDR1 PRHDT and CDR2 FYEKMQ (reference sequence). This CDR3 region has 15 residues. The trim removed 1 base at V and 4 bases at J, leaving 5 bases unmatched. Here the CDR3 DNA reads TGTGCCAGCAGCTTAGTAGGACAGGGAGTAGAGACCCAGTACTTC. This encodes CASSLVGQGVETQYF.

This clonotype was seen only a few times. This chain links TRBV9 with TRBJ1-1; perhaps TRBD1 as D (5 bases). From germline, CDR1 is SGDLS and CDR2 YYNGEE. This CDR3 region has 15 residues. The ends were cut back, 4 bases at V and 4 bases at J, with 17 bases in the middle. The CDR3 spells CASSPSGGAPTEAFF. CDR3 bases: TGTGCCAGCAGCCCGAGCGGAGGGGCCCCCACTGAAGCTTTCTTT.

CDR3 region: CASSSIASTGGPPSGANVLTF. CDR3 in DNA: TGCGCCAGCAGCTCCATAGCCTCGACAGGGGGACCCCCCTCTGGGGCCAACGTCCTGACTTTC. This chain uses TRBV4-1 with TRBJ2-6; 9 bases fit TRBD1. This CDR3 is built from 21 residues. Losses at the gene ends were 5 bases for V and 0 bases for J; bases not matched to a gene: 17. The V gene's germline CDR1 is MGHRA and CDR2 YSYEKL.

In its sample, this clonotype was seen many times. The V gene is TRBV5-5, the J gene TRBJ2-2; D unresolved. The CDR3 sequence is 15 residues long. Per the germline V gene, CDR1 is SGHKS and CDR2 is YYEKEE (reference sequence). V was cut by 0 bases and J by 2 bases, with 8 bases left in between. CDR3 DNA sequence: TGTGCCAGCAGCTTGGTAGTCATTAACACCGGGGAGCTGTTTTTT. It encodes CASSLVVINTGELFF.

This clonotype has just a few counts. V is TRBV20-1 and J is TRBJ2-1; D tentatively reads TRBD1 or TRBD2 (5 bases each). The V end was cut by 4 bases, the J end by 4 bases, with 11 bases between. The CDR3 runs to 13 residues. Germline CDR1 is DFQATT and CDR2 is SNEGSKA (reference sequence). CDR3 sequence reads: CSAMGPKYNEQFF. In DNA form, the CDR3 reads TGCAGTGCTATGGGACCAAAGTACAATGAGCAGTTCTTC.

V usage is TRBV4-3 and J usage is TRBJ2-7; the D gene is possibly TRBD2 (6 bases). The CDR3 is 13 amino acids. V was trimmed by 1 base and J by 6 bases, leaving 10 bases between them. Germline CDR1 LGHNA, CDR2 YSLEER. The CDR3 DNA is TGCGCCAGCAGCCAAGCTCAGGGAGGCGAGCAGTACTTC. Its translation is CASSQAQGGEQYF.

Details on this clonotype: It may be a read error: a sequence one base away is much more abundant. The V and J genes are TRBV29-1 and TRBJ1-1; the D is unclear. The CDR3 extends over 15 amino acids. V was shortened by 3 bases and J by 4 bases, with 18 bases between the two germline ends. Germline V gene data show CDR1 as SQVTM and CDR2 as ANQGSEA. CDR3 protein: CSVDQTGYLTTEAFF. The CDR3 DNA is TGCAGCGTTGACCAAACTGGATACCTGACCACTGAAGCTTTCTTT.

This clonotype was observed at least ten times. The chain joins TRBV29-1 to TRBJ2-3; 15 bases are shared with TRBD2. Per the germline V gene, CDR1 is SQVTM and CDR2 is ANQGSEA. The CDR3 has 15 amino acids. Germline trimming cut 6 bases from V and 4 bases from J; bases unmatched to any gene: 5. CDR3 loop: CSVLGTSGRSDTQYF. The CDR3 DNA sequence: TGCAGCGTACTTGGGACTAGCGGGAGGTCAGATACGCAGTATTTT.

In regard to this clonotype: Since a much larger clone is just one base distant, this may be a read error. CDR3: CSVGAWGPEQYF. CDR3 coding DNA: TGCAGCGTTGGAGCCTGGGGGCCCGAGCAGTACTTC. The chain uses TRBV29-1 and TRBJ2-7, with D possibly matching TRBD1 (6 bases). The germline gives CDR1 SQVTM, CDR2 ANQGSEA. V lost 4 bases, J lost 6 bases, and 13 bases lay in between. The CDR3 is 12 amino acids.

CDR3 sequence (DNA): TGTGCCAGCAGCAGAGGCGGGGGCCGCGAGCAGTACTTC. Translated: CASSRGGGREQYF. V and J are TRBV6-2 or TRBV6-3 and TRBJ2-7; D is possibly TRBD2 (7 bases). Germline V CDR1 and CDR2: MNHEY, SVGEGT. V lost 6 bases to trimming and J lost 6 bases, with 15 bases between them. The CDR3 loop spans 13 amino acids.

This clonotype was counted at least ten times. CDR3 coding DNA: TGTGCCAGCAGTTATGGGACAGGGGGGTCCGAGCAGTACTTC. It specifies CASSYGTGGSEQYF. The chain employs TRBV28 and TRBJ2-7; 11 positions match TRBD1. Per germline, CDR1 MDHEN and CDR2 SYDVKM. The CDR3 totals 14 residues. With V trimmed by 4 bases and J by 6 bases, 5 bases remained unmatched.